Listed here are 15 T cell receptor beta chains from one sample, sequenced in a study of CD8 T cells in ankylosing spondylitis. Each CDR3 protein is one row after TCRdb ran MiXCR on the 5' RACE reads. The sample carries tens of thousands of distinct CDR3 sequences, approximately 30% recorded once. Material for sequencing was blood, either unsorted or a sorted T cell fraction (not recorded which). Receptors originate from a male donor with ankylosing spondylitis or in good health (not recorded which).

This clonotype was seen at least ten times. The rearrangement links TRBV20-1 to TRBJ1-1, with unresolved D. The CDR3 runs to 14 residues. Trimming cost V 4 bases and J 2 bases, with 14 bases left between them. Germline V gene lookup returns CDR1 DFQATT and CDR2 SNEGSKA (reference sequence). DNA for the CDR3: TGCAGTGCTATCCAGTCAGGATCAAACACTGAAGCTTTCTTT. Translated: CSAIQSGSNTEAFF.

This clonotype was counted between two and nine times. The V gene is TRBV6-1, the J gene TRBJ2-1; 7 positions agree with TRBD1. This CDR3 is 14 amino acids long. Germline CDR1 MNHNS, CDR2 SASEGT. Trimming removed 6 bases from V and 4 bases from J; junction bases left unmatched: 6. CDR3 bases: TGTGCCAGCAGCCGACAGGGAAGTTACAATGAGCAGTTCTTC. Translated, it gives CASSRQGSYNEQFF.

There are a few counts of this clonotype. The chain combines TRBV5-5 with TRBJ2-1; D is uncertain. From germline, CDR1 is SGHKS and CDR2 YYEKEE (reference sequence). Trimming took off 6 bases at V and 1 base at J, with 11 bases between the two ends. The CDR3 has 14 residues. The CDR3 DNA sequence: TGTGCCAGCACCGGGTCAGTATCCTACAATGAGCAGTTCTTC. Amino acids: CASTGSVSYNEQFF.

The genes are TRBV5-1 and TRBJ1-6, with D perhaps TRBD1 (5 bases). Per germline, CDR1 SGHRS and CDR2 YFSETQ. CDR3 length: 16 residues. Trimming removed 1 base at V and 7 bases at J, with 15 bases between. CDR3 residues: CASSLRGPRGNSPLHF. CDR3 nucleotides: TGCGCCAGCAGCTTGCGGGGCCCCAGAGGAAATTCACCCCTCCACTTT.

The gene calls are TRBV6-2 or TRBV6-3 and TRBJ2-3; tentatively, D is TRBD2 (5 bases). The CDR3 consists of 13 residues. With 8 bases removed from V and 9 bases from J, the gap between germline ends came to 18 bases. Germline V gives CDR1 MNHEY, CDR2 SVGEGT. As DNA, the CDR3 is TGTGCCAGCCGCCTGATACAAGCGGAGACGCAGTATTTT. Its protein is CASRLIQAETQYF.

The CDR3 protein is CATSRELTINNSPLHF. DNA of the CDR3: TGTGCCACCAGCAGAGAACTGACCATCAATAATTCACCCCTCCACTTT. The rearrangement joins TRBV15 to TRBJ1-6; D is unclear. Trimming removed 0 bases at V and 5 bases at J, with 11 bases between. CDR1 LNHNV and CDR2 YYDKDF come from the germline V gene (reference sequence). The CDR3 has 16 amino acids.

The CDR3 DNA sequence: TGCGCCAGCAGCTTGAGTTACGCAGGCTCTGGAAACACCATATATTTT. Translation: CASSLSYAGSGNTIYF. V usage is TRBV5-1 and J usage is TRBJ1-3, with no clear D. The CDR3 loop spans 16 amino acids. Germline assignment: CDR1 SGHRS and CDR2 YFSETQ. With 1 base removed from V and 0 bases from J, the gap between germline ends came to 11 bases.

This chain joins TRBV28 and TRBJ2-7; D is possibly TRBD2 (6 bases). Germline V lookup: CDR1 MDHEN, CDR2 SYDVKM. The CDR3 spans 14 residues. V shed 7 bases and J shed 3 bases, with 16 bases lying between them. CDR3 sequence reads: CASTLGGYGYEQYV. The CDR3 region has the DNA TGTGCCAGCACCCTTGGGGGGTACGGCTACGAGCAGTACGTC.

CDR3 bases: TGCGCCAGCAGCCTACAGAGCACCGGGGAGCTGTTTTTT. It codes for CASSLQSTGELFF. The chain recombines TRBV5-1 with TRBJ2-2; D unclear. This CDR3 spans 13 amino acids. CDR1 is SGHRS and CDR2 is YFSETQ in the germline V gene. The V end lost 4 bases, the J end lost 4 bases, and 8 bases lay between the germline ends.

The V and J genes are TRBV20-1 and TRBJ2-7, with 7 bases matching TRBD1. The CDR3 length is 14 residues. The V and J ends lost 0 bases and 3 bases, in that order; junction bases with no gene match: 5. Germline lookup yields CDR1 DFQATT and CDR2 SNEGSKA (reference sequence). The CDR3 DNA reads as TGCAGTGCTAGAGAGGGACAGCTTTACTACGAGCAGTACTTC. Translated, it gives CSAREGQLYYEQYF.

The chain joins TRBV5-1 to TRBJ1-3, with a possible D match to TRBD1 (5 bases). Germline lookup yields CDR1 SGHRS and CDR2 YFSETQ. The CDR3 is 18 amino acids. V was clipped by 3 bases and J by 1 base, with 20 bases between them. The DNA of the CDR3 is TGCGCCAGCAGCTCGACGCTCCGGGGGAGTCTTTCTGGAAACACCATATATTTT. Its protein product is CASSSTLRGSLSGNTIYF.

This clonotype was recorded at least ten times. V gene TRBV7-9 combines with J gene TRBJ1-1; 11 bases fit TRBD1. Germline CDR1 SEHNR, CDR2 FQNEAQ (reference sequence). The CDR3 is 16 residues long. V lost 6 bases, J lost 4 bases, and 10 bases stayed unmatched. CDR3 coding DNA: TGTGCCAGCAGTTTCCGGGACAGGGGGATAAGCACTGAAGCTTTCTTT. It specifies CASSFRDRGISTEAFF.

This chain joins TRBV12-3 or TRBV12-4 and TRBJ1-6, with 7 bases lining up with TRBD1. The CDR3 is 15 amino acids. Trimming took 6 bases from V and 10 from J; bases not matched to a gene: 12. The DNA of the CDR3 is TGTGCCAGCAGCTCCGGGACAGATGGTGTGTCACCCCTCCACTTT. Translating it yields CASSSGTDGVSPLHF.

CDR3 sequence: CAIRTHSGASTDTQYF. The CDR3 DNA sequence: TGTGCCATCAGGACCCATAGCGGGGCTAGCACAGATACGCAGTATTTT. The J gene is TRBJ2-3, the V gene TRBV10-3; 8 nucleotides agree with TRBD2. The CDR3 covers 16 residues. The ends lost 6 bases at V and 0 bases at J; junction bases unmatched: 8. Germline V gene data show CDR1 as ENHRY and CDR2 as SYGVKD.

This chain links TRBV11-2 with TRBJ2-1, with 10 bases fitting TRBD2. Unmatched junction bases numbered 12, after V lost 1 base and J lost 6 bases. Germline V gene data show CDR1 as SGHAT and CDR2 as FQNNGV. The CDR3 has 18 residues. This CDR3 reads CASSLGGTSGMVGNEQFF. In nucleotides, the CDR3 is TGTGCCAGCAGCTTAGGTGGCACTAGCGGGATGGTAGGCAATGAGCAGTTCTTC.